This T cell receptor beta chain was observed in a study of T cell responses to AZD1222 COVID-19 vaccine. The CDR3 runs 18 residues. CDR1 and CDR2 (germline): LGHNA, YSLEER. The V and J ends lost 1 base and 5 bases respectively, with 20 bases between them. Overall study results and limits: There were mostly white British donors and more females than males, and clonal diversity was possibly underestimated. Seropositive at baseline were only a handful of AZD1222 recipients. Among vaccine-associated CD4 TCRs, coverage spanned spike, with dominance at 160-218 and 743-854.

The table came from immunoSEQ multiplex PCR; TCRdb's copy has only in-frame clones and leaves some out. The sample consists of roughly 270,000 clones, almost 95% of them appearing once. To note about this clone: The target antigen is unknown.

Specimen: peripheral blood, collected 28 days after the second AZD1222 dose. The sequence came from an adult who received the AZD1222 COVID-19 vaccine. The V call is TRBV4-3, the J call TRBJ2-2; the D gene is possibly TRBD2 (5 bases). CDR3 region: CASSQGGAGWIRTGELFF. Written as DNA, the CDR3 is TGCGCCAGCAGCCAAGGTGGTGCGGGCTGGATTCGAACCGGGGAGCTGTTTTTT.